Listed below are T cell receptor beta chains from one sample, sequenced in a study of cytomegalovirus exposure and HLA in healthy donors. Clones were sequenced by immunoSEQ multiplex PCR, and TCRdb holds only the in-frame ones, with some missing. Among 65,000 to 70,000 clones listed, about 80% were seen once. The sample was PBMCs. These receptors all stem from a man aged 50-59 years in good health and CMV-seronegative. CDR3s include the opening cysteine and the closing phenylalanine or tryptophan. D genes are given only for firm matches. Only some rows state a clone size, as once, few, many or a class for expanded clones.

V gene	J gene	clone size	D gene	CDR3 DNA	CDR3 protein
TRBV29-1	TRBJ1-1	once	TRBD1	TGCAGCGTTGGGGACAGATGGGACACTGAAGCTTTCTTT	CSVGDRWDTEAFF
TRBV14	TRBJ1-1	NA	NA	TGTGCCAGCAGCCAAGATACCGGGTCTGCTGAAGCTTTCTTT	CASSQDTGSAEAFF
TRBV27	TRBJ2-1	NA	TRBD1	TGTGCCAGCAGTTCTATTGGGGACAGCAATGAGCAGTTCTTC	CASSSIGDSNEQFF
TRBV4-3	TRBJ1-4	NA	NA	TGCGCCAGCAGCCAAGATACTACCCTGGACAAAAAGTTTTTT	CASSQDTTLDKKFF
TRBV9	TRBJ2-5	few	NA	TGTGCCAGCAGCGTAGAAATCAGGCCTAAGGAGACCCAGTACTTC	CASSVEIRPKETQYF
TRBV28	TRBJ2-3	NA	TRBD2	TGTGCCAGCAGTTCTCAGCGGGACCGCACAGATACGCAGTATTTT	CASSSQRDRTDTQYF
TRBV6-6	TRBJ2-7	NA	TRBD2	TGTGCCAGCAGTTCGTCGGGACTAGGCGCCTACGAGCAGTACTTC	CASSSSGLGAYEQYF
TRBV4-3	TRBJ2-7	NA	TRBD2	TGCGCCAGCAGCCAAGATTCTGGGGCGGGAGCTTTATACTACGAGCAGTACTTC	CASSQDSGAGALYYEQYF
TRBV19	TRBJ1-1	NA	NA	TGTGCCAGTACCCCGTGGGCCTCCGGCACTGAAGCTTTCTTT	CASTPWASGTEAFF
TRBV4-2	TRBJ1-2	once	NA	TGTGCCAGCAGCCAAGACTGGGGGGGGAACTATGGCTACACCTTC	CASSQDWGGNYGYTF
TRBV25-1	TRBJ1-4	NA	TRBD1	TGTGCCAGCAAGGGACAGCTGAGAGAAAAACTGTTTTTT	CASKGQLREKLFF
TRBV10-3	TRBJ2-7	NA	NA	TGTGCCACCCGGGATGACCGAGTTTCCTACGAGCAGTACTTC	CATRDDRVSYEQYF
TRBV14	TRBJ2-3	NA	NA	TGTGCCAGCAGCCAAGATAGCAGGGCCGGCACAGATACGCAGTATTTT	CASSQDSRAGTDTQYF
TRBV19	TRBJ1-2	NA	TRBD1	TGTGCCAGTAAGGACAGGTCAAACTATGGCTACACCTTC	CASKDRSNYGYTF
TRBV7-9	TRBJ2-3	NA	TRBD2	TGTGCCAGCAGCTTAACTGGGGGGGTAGATACGCAGTATTTT	CASSLTGGVDTQYF
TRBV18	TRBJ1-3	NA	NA	TGTGCCAGCTCATCCAGCCCGGCGGGGGGAAACACCATATATTTT	CASSSSPAGGNTIYF
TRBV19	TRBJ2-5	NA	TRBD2	TGTGCCAGTAGTGGTAGCGGGGGGGCATGGGAGACCCAGTACTTC	CASSGSGGAWETQYF